This is a list of T cell receptor beta chains from one sample in a study of monozygotic twins with inflammatory bowel disease. TCRdb derives one entry per CDR3 protein from the 5' RACE reads, leaving out DNA. The listing contains about 350,000 distinct CDR3 sequences. The sample was blood. The receptors stem from a human donor with ulcerative colitis or Crohn's disease, or a healthy co-twin of an affected twin (not recorded which). Both conserved end residues are part of each CDR3.

j_gene: TRBJ1-6
v_gene: TRBV6-1
CDR3aa: CASKGQNNSPLHF

j_gene: TRBJ1-2
v_gene: TRBV11-2
CDR3aa: CASSLYSGDNYGYTF

j_gene: TRBJ1-4
v_gene: TRBV4-1
CDR3aa: CASSQEVAVGELFF

j_gene: TRBJ1-4
v_gene: TRBV28
CDR3aa: CASSFTGGNEKLFF

j_gene: TRBJ2-1
v_gene: TRBV5-1
CDR3aa: CASSLGPHDEQFF

j_gene: TRBJ1-6
v_gene: TRBV5-6
CDR3aa: CASTSRRTGVNSPLHF

j_gene: TRBJ2-3
v_gene: TRBV29-1
CDR3aa: CSVEFGSLGTQYF

j_gene: TRBJ2-7
v_gene: TRBV12-1
CDR3aa: CASSPTYRQGSSYEQYF

j_gene: TRBJ2-7
v_gene: TRBV4-1
CDR3aa: CASSQDRTGTGGYEQYF

j_gene: TRBJ2-1
v_gene: TRBV5-1
CDR3aa: CASSLPQQGNEQFF

j_gene: TRBJ1-2
v_gene: TRBV29-1
CDR3aa: CSVTPTGFNGYTF

j_gene: TRBJ2-2
v_gene: TRBV12-3/TRBV12-4
CDR3aa: CASRWTGGVGELFF

j_gene: TRBJ1-2
v_gene: TRBV20-1
CDR3aa: CSLPGQPPGDYGYTF

j_gene: TRBJ1-6
v_gene: TRBV2
CDR3aa: CASSVGTQLLHF

j_gene: TRBJ1-4
v_gene: TRBV30
CDR3aa: CAWSVLGGNEKLFF

j_gene: TRBJ1-1
v_gene: TRBV9
CDR3aa: CASSKGPGGNTEAFF

j_gene: TRBJ2-1
v_gene: TRBV6-5
CDR3aa: CASTAGLTNNEQFF

j_gene: TRBJ2-4
v_gene: TRBV5-1
CDR3aa: CASSFGGADIQYF

j_gene: TRBJ2-1
v_gene: TRBV15
CDR3aa: CATSGYRVSYNEQFF

j_gene: TRBJ2-3
v_gene: TRBV28
CDR3aa: CASSHGTGGTDTQYF

j_gene: TRBJ1-6
v_gene: TRBV28
CDR3aa: CASGQGGSPLHF

j_gene: TRBJ2-5
v_gene: TRBV7-9
CDR3aa: CASSPRSGGQETQYF

j_gene: TRBJ1-2
v_gene: TRBV3-1
CDR3aa: CASSQDRFVGTTNYGYTF

j_gene: TRBJ2-7
v_gene: TRBV19
CDR3aa: CASSPGGGTGRFEQYF

j_gene: TRBJ2-7
v_gene: TRBV10-3
CDR3aa: CAISEDPYEQYF

j_gene: TRBJ2-3
v_gene: TRBV20-1
CDR3aa: CSASSGPSTDTQYF

j_gene: TRBJ2-5
v_gene: TRBV6-1
CDR3aa: CASSPNLSGLAQETQYF

j_gene: TRBJ2-7
v_gene: TRBV6-6
CDR3aa: CASSVLLGSEQYF

j_gene: TRBJ1-5
v_gene: TRBV10-3
CDR3aa: CAISESMAGDGNQPQHF

j_gene: TRBJ2-3
v_gene: TRBV5-6
CDR3aa: CASSLLTGTDTQYF

j_gene: TRBJ1-5
v_gene: TRBV7-8
CDR3aa: CASSLEQANQPQHF

j_gene: TRBJ2-2
v_gene: TRBV24-1
CDR3aa: CATSDLQKDTGELFF

j_gene: TRBJ1-1
v_gene: TRBV7-9
CDR3aa: CASSQPQTGETEAFF

j_gene: TRBJ2-1
v_gene: TRBV20-1
CDR3aa: CSATRGLVISYNEQFF

j_gene: TRBJ2-3
v_gene: TRBV7-2
CDR3aa: CASSFGSSTDTQYF

j_gene: TRBJ2-5
v_gene: TRBV30
CDR3aa: CAWSIQTGGHETQYF

j_gene: TRBJ1-1
v_gene: TRBV5-1
CDR3aa: CASSDGTGGGSEAFF

j_gene: TRBJ2-6
v_gene: TRBV3-1
CDR3aa: CASSQVFQGAISGANVLTF

j_gene: TRBJ1-1
v_gene: TRBV5-5
CDR3aa: CASSLEGRLRENTEAFF

j_gene: TRBJ2-2
v_gene: TRBV12-3/TRBV12-4
CDR3aa: CASRIQGTGELFF

j_gene: TRBJ2-3
v_gene: TRBV10-3
CDR3aa: CAISSGTNSATQYF

j_gene: TRBJ2-1
v_gene: TRBV28
CDR3aa: CASSLNRGRHNEQFF

j_gene: TRBJ2-2
v_gene: TRBV5-1
CDR3aa: CASSLPTGRSTGELFF

j_gene: TRBJ2-3
v_gene: TRBV20-1
CDR3aa: CSARAPGTSTDTQYF

j_gene: TRBJ1-2
v_gene: TRBV6-1
CDR3aa: CASDAPGGGTNYGYTF

j_gene: TRBJ1-3
v_gene: TRBV20-1
CDR3aa: CSARQASSGNTIYF

j_gene: TRBJ2-5
v_gene: TRBV7-2
CDR3aa: CASSLALAGTQYF

j_gene: TRBJ2-5
v_gene: TRBV5-1
CDR3aa: CASSRTGILETQYF

j_gene: TRBJ2-7
v_gene: TRBV29-1
CDR3aa: CSVAGEGTMDEQYF

j_gene: TRBJ2-2
v_gene: TRBV28
CDR3aa: CASSLRGLQLFF

j_gene: TRBJ2-3
v_gene: TRBV4-1
CDR3aa: CASSQGQAASGGVYRTDTQYF

j_gene: TRBJ2-7
v_gene: TRBV28
CDR3aa: CASKGTLISYEQYF

j_gene: TRBJ2-7
v_gene: TRBV7-2
CDR3aa: CASSLVGLRDRAYEQYF

j_gene: TRBJ2-6
v_gene: TRBV6-5
CDR3aa: CASSYSSQGMAGANVLTF

j_gene: TRBJ2-7
v_gene: TRBV28
CDR3aa: CASSRPTDRSTYEQYF

j_gene: TRBJ2-2
v_gene: TRBV5-1
CDR3aa: CASSFSSTGELFF

j_gene: TRBJ2-7
v_gene: TRBV7-2
CDR3aa: CASRRDRLGEQYF